Shown below are 9 T cell receptor beta chains from a single sample sequenced in a study of cytomegalovirus exposure and HLA in healthy donors. PCR amplification relied on 60 Vbeta primers (plus 13 Jbeta primers). Measured with immunoSEQ multiplex PCR; TCRdb has only the in-frame clones, and not every one. The sample yields 100,000 to 150,000 clones, roughly 69% seen once. Sequenced material: PBMCs. These receptors came from a woman in her forties in good health and CMV-seropositive.

This clone was observed at least ten times. V and J are TRBV6-5 and TRBJ1-1, with D possibly TRBD1 on 5 matching bases. This CDR3 has 14 amino acids. Germline values: CDR1 MNHEY, CDR2 SVGAGI. V shed 0 bases and J shed 6 bases, with 11 bases lying between them. CDR3 loop: CASSYSGGLPEAFF. DNA of the CDR3: TGTGCCAGCAGTTACTCGGGGGGTCTGCCTGAAGCTTTCTTT.

J is TRBJ2-2 and V is TRBV6-5; TRBD1 might be the D (6 bases). Trimming took off 2 bases at V and 4 bases at J, with 14 bases between the two ends. Germline CDR1 and CDR2: MNHEY and SVGAGI. The CDR3 covers 16 residues. The CDR3 DNA follows: TGTGCCAGCAGTTACGGGACAATAGTGGGCACCGGGGAGCTGTTTTTT. Translated: CASSYGTIVGTGELFF.

The chain uses TRBV27 and TRBJ1-5; possible D gene TRBD1, 5 bases. Germline values: CDR1 MNHEY, CDR2 SMNVEV (reference sequence). Deletions cut 6 bases from V and 2 bases from J, with 14 bases between. The CDR3 loop spans 15 amino acids. Here the CDR3 reads CASRRDVLGNQPQHF. The CDR3 bases are TGTGCCAGCAGGCGGGACGTTCTGGGCAATCAGCCCCAGCATTTT.

The rearrangement joins TRBV5-6 to TRBJ2-1; TRBD2 matches 13 bases. Germline V gene sequence: CDR1 SGHDT, CDR2 YYEEEE. V shed 5 bases, J shed 10 bases, and the junction held 6 bases outside the gene matches. The CDR3 extends over 14 amino acids. Here the CDR3 reads CASRRTSGGGEQFF. The DNA for the CDR3 is TGTGCCAGCAGACGGACTAGCGGGGGAGGGGAGCAGTTCTTC.

This chain connects TRBV6-5 to TRBJ2-5; TRBD1 matches 7 bases. The V and J ends lost 5 bases and 3 bases, in that order; junction bases with no gene match: 3. This CDR3 has 13 residues. Germline lookup yields CDR1 MNHEY and CDR2 SVGAGI. The CDR3 loop is CASSRDREETQYF. In DNA, the CDR3 is TGTGCCAGCAGTCGGGACAGAGAAGAGACCCAGTACTTC.

This clone was observed a few times. The V and J genes are TRBV5-4 and TRBJ1-1, with 12 bases aligning to TRBD1. Germline V gene data show CDR1 as SGHNT and CDR2 as YYREEE (reference sequence). V was clipped by 0 bases and J by 5 bases; unmatched bases: 5. The CDR3 covers 16 residues. The DNA of the CDR3 is TGTGCCAGCAGCTTGGCCGCGGGACAGGGGGCTACTGAAGCTTTCTTT. Translated, it gives CASSLAAGQGATEAFF.

The chain has TRBV6-5 and TRBJ1-1; TRBD1 is a possible D gene (5 bases). This CDR3 is built from 15 residues. The germline CDR1 and CDR2 sequences are MNHEY and SVGAGI. The V end lost 1 base, the J end lost 1 base, and 10 bases lay between the germline ends. Here the CDR3 reads CASSYWAGENTEAFF. The CDR3, as DNA: TGTGCCAGCAGTTACTGGGCGGGGGAGAACACTGAAGCTTTCTTT.

The genes are TRBV9 and TRBJ2-1, with a tentative D call TRBD1 (6 bases). Trimming took off 4 bases at V and 6 bases at J, with 11 bases between the two ends. The CDR3 consists of 13 residues. Germline loops: CDR1 SGDLS, CDR2 YYNGEE. CDR3 DNA sequence: TGTGCCAGCAGCACCGGACAGCCCAATGAGCAGTTCTTC. Translating gives CASSTGQPNEQFF.

This chain connects TRBV7-8 to TRBJ2-7; 9 nucleotides agree with TRBD1. Trimming cost V 4 bases and J 0 bases; bases outside gene matches: 7. This CDR3 region has 16 residues. Germline values: CDR1 SGHVS, CDR2 FQNEAQ. The CDR3 sequence: CASSSNTGGASYEQYF. CDR3 in DNA: TGTGCCAGCAGCTCTAATACAGGGGGCGCCTCCTACGAGCAGTACTTC.